This is a list of T cell receptor beta chains from one sample in a study of T-cell memory formation after mild COVID-19. TCRdb reprocessed the 5' RACE reads via MiXCR and lists one record per CDR3 protein. The profile shows under 300,000 distinct CDR3 sequences, about a sixth of them singletons. Sequencing used PBMCs or a T cell subset sorted from them (not recorded which). The receptors derive from a man younger than 35 who had mild COVID-19 (a few samples of this study predate the infection). Cell type and time point are not known. CDR3s include the opening cysteine and the closing phenylalanine or tryptophan. D genes are given only for firm matches. Only some rows state a clone size, as once, few, many or a class for expanded clones.

d_call j_call clone_size v_call cdr3_nt cdr3_aa
TRBD2 TRBJ2-4 few TRBV7-3 TGTGCCAGCAGCCCCTCCGGGACTAGTCTCTACTTC CASSPSGTSLYF
NA TRBJ2-6 NA TRBV20-1 TGCAGTGTGGGGGGAACTGGGGCCAACGTCCTGACTTTC CSVGGTGANVLTF
TRBD1 TRBJ1-2 few TRBV20-1 TGCAGTGCTACTGGGACAGGGCCGAACTATGGCTACACCTTC CSATGTGPNYGYTF
TRBD2 TRBJ2-5 NA TRBV5-1 TGCGCCAGCAGCTTCGTAGCGGGGGAGAGGGAGACCCAGTACTTC CASSFVAGERETQYF
TRBD2 TRBJ2-3 NA TRBV6-6 TGTGCCGCCGAGGGAAGCGGGGGACTTGCGCAGTATTTT CAAEGSGGLAQYF
NA TRBJ2-5 few TRBV6-2/TRBV6-3 TGTGCCAGCATCTTGGCCGGGGGAGAGACCCAGTACTTC CASILAGGETQYF
TRBD1 TRBJ2-1 many TRBV12-3/TRBV12-4 TGTGCCAGCACCTTAGGACAGGTCAATGAGCAGTTCTTC CASTLGQVNEQFF
NA TRBJ2-3 few TRBV5-1 TGCGCCAGCAGTATCGGGGACACAGATACGCAGTATTTT CASSIGDTDTQYF
TRBD1 TRBJ2-3 many TRBV7-2 TGTGCCAGCAGCTTTCCGGACAGGGGGCAAGATACGCAGTATTTT CASSFPDRGQDTQYF
NA TRBJ1-1 few TRBV12-3/TRBV12-4 TGTGCCAGCAACTCGGGGGGGGCAGCTTTCTTT CASNSGGAAFF
NA TRBJ1-4 few TRBV4-2 TGTGCCAGCAGCCCTCAGGACTCTAATGAAAAACTGTTTTTT CASSPQDSNEKLFF
NA TRBJ1-2 few TRBV5-1 TGCGCCAGCAGCTTTGGAACAGGAGGAAGGGACTATGGCTACACCTTC CASSFGTGGRDYGYTF
NA TRBJ1-1 few TRBV29-1 TGCAGCGTGCATACGTATGAAGCTTTCTTT CSVHTYEAFF
NA TRBJ1-1 NA TRBV11-1 TGTGCCAGCAGCTTATCGACTGGCACTGAAGCTTTCTTT CASSLSTGTEAFF
NA TRBJ1-1 NA TRBV20-1 TGCAGTGCTAGTCGGACACAGAACACTGAAGCTTTCTTT CSASRTQNTEAFF
TRBD2 TRBJ2-1 NA TRBV12-3/TRBV12-4 TGTGCCAGCAGTTCCTATAGCGGGGGGAACAATGAGCAGTTCTTC CASSSYSGGNNEQFF
NA TRBJ1-4 NA TRBV5-1 TGCGCCAGCAGCCCCTTATCAACTAATGAAAAACTGTTTTTT CASSPLSTNEKLFF
NA TRBJ2-3 NA TRBV7-3 TGTGCCAGCAGCCTCCGGGAGCCGGGGAATACGCAGTATTTT CASSLREPGNTQYF
NA TRBJ2-7 NA TRBV20-1 TGCAGTGTAGAAGGGGGGAGCTACGAGCAGTACTTC CSVEGGSYEQYF
NA TRBJ2-2 many TRBV6-5 TGTGCCAGCAGTTACTCGTGGAGCCCGAACACCGGGGAGCTGTTTTTT CASSYSWSPNTGELFF
TRBD1 TRBJ2-5 NA TRBV24-1 TGTGCCACCAGTGATTCAGGAGGGACAGGCGAGACCCAGTACTTC CATSDSGGTGETQYF
TRBD1 TRBJ1-3 few TRBV18 TGTGCCAGCTCACCGGGGACAGGGGGAAACACCATATATTTT CASSPGTGGNTIYF
NA TRBJ2-5 few TRBV5-1 TGCGCCAGCAGCGTGGGGGCAAGGCCTGAGGGAGAGACCCAGTACTTC CASSVGARPEGETQYF
NA TRBJ1-3 few TRBV5-1 TGCGCCAGCAGCTTGACCGCGGGGGGAAACACCATATATTTT CASSLTAGGNTIYF
NA TRBJ1-4 NA TRBV2 TGTGCCAGCAGCCGGGGGCGGAGTGAAAAACTGTTTTTT CASSRGRSEKLFF
TRBD2 TRBJ2-3 NA TRBV3-1 TGTGCCAGCAGCCAACTCGGGGGGGATACGCAGTATTTT CASSQLGGDTQYF